These 31 T cell receptor beta chains came from one sample sequenced in a study of shared clonotypes between healthy human individuals. The assay was immunoSEQ multiplex PCR, and TCRdb's table has in-frame clones only and misses some. The sample records a few hundred thousand clones, roughly 85% being singletons. Input material: PBMCs. These receptors originate from a woman in her thirties or forties in good health. Some clones in this sample may be carry-over from other donors' samples.

This clone was counted ten times or more. The same CDR3 can be traced to other DNA sequences in this sample. The chain couples TRBV25-1 to TRBJ2-5, with 11 bases identical to TRBD1. The J call may be wrong; the DNA end is better matched by TRBJ2-7. Germline V gives CDR1 MGHDK, CDR2 SYGVNS. The CDR3 covers 14 residues. CDR3 region: CASSRTGGTYEQYF. For the CDR3, the DNA is TGTGCCAGCAGTCGGACAGGGGGCACATACGAGCAGTACTTC.

Only one count was recorded for this clone. The rearrangement links TRBV5-4 to TRBJ1-2; 7 nucleotides agree with TRBD1. The J segment lost 1 base and the V segment lost 1 base, leaving 4 bases of the junction unmatched. The germline V gene encodes CDR1 SGHNT and CDR2 YYREEE (reference sequence). The CDR3 contains 15 residues. The CDR3 nucleotides read TGTGCCAGCAGCTTGCAAGGGGGCCATAACTATGGCTACACCTTC. Amino acid sequence: CASSLQGGHNYGYTF.

The chain couples TRBV7-2 to TRBJ2-5; the match to TRBD2 covers 7 bases. The J call may be mistaken, given a closer DNA end match to TRBJ2-7. The CDR3 has 14 amino acids. Germline V gives CDR1 SGHTA, CDR2 FQGNSA. The CDR3 DNA is TGTGCCAGCAGCGATACTAGCGCCGACTACGAGCAGTACTTC. This translates into CASSDTSADYEQYF.

The chain uses TRBV27 and TRBJ2-6; D gene unclear. Trimming removed 0 bases from V and 0 bases from J, with 6 bases in between. Germline CDR1 is MNHEY and CDR2 is SMNVEV (reference sequence). The CDR3 is made up of 16 amino acids. CDR3 DNA sequence: TGTGCCAGCAGTTTATCCCCGGCCTCTGGGGCCAACGTCCTGACTTTC. Residues: CASSLSPASGANVLTF. The entire variable domain, with the rest obtained from reference TRBV27 and TRBJ2-6, is as follows: EAQVTQNPRYLITVTGKKLTVTCSQNMNHEYMSWYRQDPGLGLRQIYYSMNVEVTDKGDVPEGYKVSRKEKRNFPLILESPSPNQTSLYFCASSLSPASGANVLTFGAGSRLTVL.

The J gene is TRBJ1-3, the V gene TRBV7-3; D ambiguous. Trimming shortened V by 1 base and J by 0 bases, and 13 bases separated the two germline ends. This CDR3 has 17 residues. Germline assignment: CDR1 SGHTA and CDR2 FQGTGA. The CDR3: CASSLRPGLTSGNTIYF. The CDR3 nucleotides are TGTGCCAGCAGCTTAAGGCCAGGCCTAACCTCTGGAAACACCATATATTTT.

The rearrangement uses TRBV27 and TRBJ1-1; TRBD1 aligns across 8 bases. The V gene end was trimmed by 5 bases and the J gene end by 4 bases; junction bases not matched to a gene: 9. This CDR3 contains 15 residues. Germline-derived CDR1 and CDR2 are MNHEY and SMNVEV (reference sequence). The CDR3 region is CASSPSWTGSTEAFF. CDR3 nucleotide sequence: TGTGCCAGCAGTCCATCATGGACAGGGAGCACTGAAGCTTTCTTT.

V is TRBV5-6 and J is TRBJ2-1; 10 nucleotides agree with TRBD2. CDR1 and CDR2 (germline): SGHDT, YYEEEE. This CDR3 has 16 residues. Trimming took 5 bases from V and 8 from J; bases not matched to a gene: 13. CDR3 sequence: CASRKGPGTSVHEQFF. Here the CDR3 DNA reads TGTGCCAGCAGGAAAGGTCCCGGGACTAGCGTGCATGAGCAGTTCTTC.

This clone turned up a few times. The chain has TRBV19 and TRBJ2-7, with TRBD1 matching over 8 bases. CDR3 length: 18 residues. The V segment lost 6 bases and the J segment 2 bases; nucleotides outside the gene matches: 18. Germline CDR1 and CDR2: LNHDA and SQIVND (reference sequence). CDR3 sequence reads: CASSTRGQGAFPTYEQYF. The DNA for the CDR3 is TGTGCCAGTAGCACCCGAGGGCAGGGGGCTTTCCCGACCTACGAGCAGTACTTC.

This clone was detected a few times. This chain joins TRBV10-2 and TRBJ2-7; TRBD1 matches 9 bases. CDR1 is WSHSY and CDR2 is SAAADI in the germline V gene. Trimming removed 7 bases from V and 5 bases from J; junction bases left unmatched: 9. CDR3 length: 14 amino acids. This CDR3 is CASNRDRDLNEQYF. Written as DNA, the CDR3 is TGCGCCAGCAACCGGGACAGGGATCTAAACGAGCAGTACTTC.

For this clone: Additional DNA sequences in this sample encode the identical CDR3. The chain uses TRBV18 and TRBJ1-2; 7 bases fit TRBD1. This CDR3 comprises 13 residues. J was trimmed by 3 bases and V by 4 bases; bases with no gene match: 2. Germline assignment: CDR1 KGHSH and CDR2 LQKENI. The CDR3 reads CASSLQGDYGYTF. DNA for the CDR3: TGTGCCAGCTCACTCCAGGGGGACTATGGCTACACCTTC.

This chain links TRBV4-3 with TRBJ2-3, with D unresolved. Between the trimmed V and J ends, which lost 1 base and 10 bases, there was a span of 9 bases. The CDR3 has 12 amino acids. Germline CDR1 LGHNA, CDR2 YSLEER. The CDR3 DNA reads TGCGCCAGCAGCCAAGGGACCAGCTCGCAGTATTTT. This sequence encodes CASSQGTSSQYF.

J is TRBJ1-4 and V is TRBV19; D remains unclear. Germline CDR1 and CDR2: LNHDA and SQIVND (reference sequence). The CDR3 runs to 15 residues. Between the trimmed V and J ends, which lost 5 bases and 8 bases, there was a span of 18 bases. The CDR3 DNA reads TGTGCCAGTAGTCCCCGGGCTTCTGGGAAGGAAAAACTGTTTTTT. It encodes CASSPRASGKEKLFF.

The chain recombines TRBV28 with TRBJ2-7; 12 nucleotides align to TRBD2. V lost 5 bases to trimming and J lost 2 bases; unmatched junction nucleotides: 4. CDR3 length: 15 amino acids. Germline CDR1 is MDHEN and CDR2 is SYDVKM. The DNA for the CDR3 is TGTGCCAGCAGTACGCCTAGCGGGAGGGCCTACGAGCAGTACTTC. It specifies CASSTPSGRAYEQYF.

V usage is TRBV5-6 and J usage is TRBJ2-2; TRBD1 is a possible D gene (6 bases). Looked up from germline, CDR1 is SGHDT and CDR2 is YYEEEE. Trimming removed 4 bases at V and 0 bases at J, with 13 bases between. This CDR3 has 16 residues. The CDR3 sequence: CASSTPGQTNTGELFF. CDR3 DNA sequence: TGTGCCAGCAGCACCCCAGGACAGACGAACACCGGGGAGCTGTTTTTT.

This clone was recorded only once. This chain uses TRBV18 with TRBJ2-1; no clear D gene. The germline gives CDR1 KGHSH, CDR2 LQKENI. The CDR3 spans 12 residues. Trimming removed 6 bases at V and 3 bases at J, with 6 bases between. CDR3 in amino acids: CASSPNYNEQFF. CDR3 DNA: TGTGCCAGCTCCCCCAACTACAATGAGCAGTTCTTC.

The rearrangement links TRBV2 to TRBJ2-1, with TRBD2 matching 8 bases. The germline CDR1 and CDR2 sequences are SNHLY and FYNNEI. The CDR3 is 16 amino acids. With 2 bases clipped from V and 4 bases from J, the junction kept 7 bases outside the gene matches. CDR3 sequence reads: CASSENLAGLYNEQFF. In DNA, the CDR3 is TGTGCCAGCAGTGAAAACCTAGCGGGCCTATACAATGAGCAGTTCTTC.

The chain couples TRBV28 to TRBJ1-1; 7 bases are a match to TRBD1. CDR1 and CDR2 (germline): MDHEN, SYDVKM. After removal of 7 bases from V and 5 bases from J, the junction contained 22 bases not matched to a gene. The length of the CDR3 is 18 residues. CDR3 DNA sequence: TGTGCCAGCACCGTTCTCGGGAGGGGGCGTACGATGAGTACTGAAGCTTTCTTT. Translation: CASTVLGRGRTMSTEAFF.

Points on this clone: Different DNA sequences within this sample yield the same CDR3. V is TRBV11-2 and J is TRBJ2-7; D is possibly TRBD1 (6 bases). Germline assignment: CDR1 SGHAT and CDR2 FQNNGV. CDR3 size: 12 residues. Trimming stripped 4 bases from V and 4 bases from J, with 8 bases between. CDR3 DNA sequence: TGTGCCAGCAGCTCGCAGGGGTACGAGCAGTACTTC. It is translated as CASSSQGYEQYF.

This chain joins TRBV15 and TRBJ2-5, with D perhaps TRBD1 (5 bases). CDR1 and CDR2 (germline): LNHNV, YYDKDF (reference sequence). The germline V and J ends were trimmed by 5 bases and 7 bases, with 11 bases remaining between them. The CDR3 runs to 12 residues. CDR3 sequence: CATSARVGTQYF. Written as DNA, the CDR3 is TGTGCCACCAGCGCCAGGGTGGGGACCCAGTACTTC.

The chain couples TRBV10-3 to TRBJ2-1; TRBD2 matches 7 bases. CDR1 is ENHRY, CDR2 SYGVKD, per germline. There are 15 residues in the CDR3. The trim removed 2 bases at V and 5 bases at J, leaving 6 bases unmatched. CDR3 in amino acids: CAISEGVLANNEQFF. CDR3 nucleotide sequence: TGTGCCATCAGTGAGGGAGTACTAGCGAACAATGAGCAGTTCTTC.

The chain links TRBV18 to TRBJ2-2; TRBD2 matches at 14 bases. Looked up from germline, CDR1 is KGHSH and CDR2 is LQKENI. Trimming took 4 bases from V and 4 from J; bases not matched to a gene: 11. CDR3 size: 19 residues. The CDR3 protein is CASSLTPGLAGVITGELFF. The DNA for the CDR3 is TGTGCCAGCTCACTAACTCCGGGACTAGCGGGAGTAATCACCGGGGAGCTGTTTTTT.

The DNA for the CDR3 is TGTGCCAGCGCAGGGGCGTTTGGAGATACGCAGTATTTT. This sequence encodes CASAGAFGDTQYF. The chain employs TRBV28 and TRBJ2-3, with D perhaps matching TRBD1 (6 bases). The CDR3 consists of 13 residues. Germline CDR1 and CDR2: MDHEN and SYDVKM. V was shortened by 8 bases and J by 5 bases, with 14 bases between the two germline ends. The full variable domain, completed using reference TRBV28 and TRBJ2-3, is DVKVTQSSRYLVKRTGEKVFLECVQDMDHENMFWYRQDPGLGLRLIYFSYDVKMKEKGDIPEGYSVSREKKERFSLILESASTNQTSMYLCASAGAFGDTQYFGPGTRLTVL.

The genes are TRBV5-4 and TRBJ2-1; 7 nucleotides match TRBD2. The germline V gene encodes CDR1 SGHNT and CDR2 YYREEE (reference sequence). The CDR3 loop spans 15 amino acids. Trimming cost V 2 bases and J 6 bases; bases outside gene matches: 8. The CDR3, as DNA: TGTGCCAGCAGCTTACGACTCACGGGGGGCAATGAGCAGTTCTTC. This gives the protein CASSLRLTGGNEQFF.

As regards this clone: In the same sample, other DNA sequences code for this CDR3. This rearrangement joins TRBV5-1 to TRBJ2-7; 9 positions agree with TRBD1. The CDR3 contains 15 residues. J lost 2 bases, V lost 4 bases, and 7 bases had no gene match. Per the germline V gene, CDR1 is SGHRS and CDR2 is YFSETQ. Here the CDR3 DNA reads TGCGCCAGCAGCATTGGACAGGGGCCTACCTACGAGCAGTACTTC. This codes for CASSIGQGPTYEQYF.

The chain carries TRBV30 and TRBJ1-1; D might be TRBD1 (5 bases). This CDR3 spans 15 amino acids. V was shortened by 5 bases and J by 0 bases, with 16 bases between the two germline ends. Per the germline V gene, CDR1 is GTSNPN and CDR2 is SVGIG (reference sequence). The CDR3 loop is CAWDAGTPLNTEAFF. In nucleotides, the CDR3 is TGTGCCTGGGATGCCGGGACCCCCTTGAACACTGAAGCTTTCTTT. Combining the CDR3 with reference TRBV30 and TRBJ1-1 gives the whole variable domain SQTIHQWPATLVQPVGSPLSLECTVEGTSNPNLYWYRQAAGRGLQLLFYSVGIGQISSEVPQNLSASRPQDRQFILSSKKLLLSDSGFYLCAWDAGTPLNTEAFFGQGTRLTVV.

The chain is built from TRBV7-2 and TRBJ2-2, with unresolved D. The CDR3 sequence is 17 residues long. The ends were cut back, 0 bases at V and 5 bases at J, with 16 bases in the middle. The germline CDR1 and CDR2 sequences are SGHTA and FQGNSA. The CDR3 is CASSLAVGAEMTGELFF. The CDR3 DNA reads as TGTGCCAGCAGCTTAGCGGTCGGTGCAGAAATGACCGGGGAGCTGTTTTTT.

The rearrangement joins TRBV5-6 to TRBJ2-1; TRBD1 matches 10 bases. The trim removed 4 bases at V and 8 bases at J, leaving 15 bases unmatched. The V gene's germline CDR1 is SGHDT and CDR2 YYEEEE. This CDR3 contains 17 residues. In DNA form, the CDR3 reads TGTGCCAGCAGCCTTCGTACCGGGACAGGGGTATACGATGAGCAGTTCTTC. This codes for CASSLRTGTGVYDEQFF.

The CDR3 nucleotides read TGTGCCAGCAGGAGAGACAGGGGGGGACAAGAGACCCAGTACTTC. Translated, it gives CASRRDRGGQETQYF. This chain connects TRBV7-2 to TRBJ2-5; 9 nucleotides align to TRBD1. The CDR3 is made up of 15 amino acids. The trim removed 6 bases at V and 2 bases at J, leaving 7 bases unmatched. CDR1 is SGHTA, CDR2 FQGNSA, per germline.

The chain has TRBV6-1 and TRBJ2-3; D gene uncertain. V lost 4 bases to trimming and J lost 0 bases, with 14 bases between them. The CDR3 totals 16 residues. Per germline, CDR1 MNHNS and CDR2 SASEGT. CDR3 nucleotides: TGTGCCAGCAGTGCCTCCTGGGGTACCAGCACAGATACGCAGTATTTT. As protein: CASSASWGTSTDTQYF.

CDR3 loop: CASSKNAGTSGTDTQYF. The DNA of the CDR3 is TGTGCCAGCAGTAAAAACGCAGGGACTAGCGGCACAGATACGCAGTATTTT. The gene calls are TRBV5-4 and TRBJ2-3; 10 bases align to TRBD2. Trimming took 5 bases from V and 1 from J; bases not matched to a gene: 10. Germline loops: CDR1 SGHNT, CDR2 YYREEE (reference sequence). The CDR3 has 17 amino acids.

This clone appeared once. This chain links TRBV11-2 with TRBJ2-5, with D possibly TRBD1 on 7 matching bases. V was clipped by 0 bases and J by 6 bases, with 17 bases between them. This CDR3 is 16 amino acids long. Germline CDR1 SGHAT, CDR2 FQNNGV. The CDR3: CASSLDQGGEWKTQYF. The CDR3 DNA reads as TGTGCCAGCAGCTTAGATCAGGGGGGAGAGTGGAAGACCCAGTACTTC.